This entry features one TCR beta chain sequence. The data were taken from a study of HIV-infected children after antiretroviral therapy interruption. Treatment: PENTA 11 planned treatment interruption arm or continuous ART arm. Unique molecular identifiers were included in an RNA-based 3' RACE TCR library. Each CDR3 protein gets one entry after TCRdb re-called the 3' RACE reads with MiXCR. The sample contains approximately 95,000 distinct CDR3 sequences, 6% to 8.5% of which appear only once. Germline-derived CDR1 and CDR2 are MDHEN and SYDVKM. The CDR3 runs to 11 residues. V was pared by 5 bases and J by 9 bases, with 8 bases between.

The V and J genes are TRBV28 and TRBJ1-5, with TRBD1 as a possible D gene (5 bases). The specimen was CD45RA+ CD4+ T cells from PBMCs, pooled from several time points, collected from a donor given antiretroviral therapy, either interrupted or continuous. Subset defined: naive CD4+ CD45RA+ CD45RO- T cells. The sequence was obtained from a pool of human donors with HIV. CDR3 residues: CASSTRGPQHF. CDR3 bases: TGTGCCAGCAGTACGAGGGGGCCCCAGCATTTT.